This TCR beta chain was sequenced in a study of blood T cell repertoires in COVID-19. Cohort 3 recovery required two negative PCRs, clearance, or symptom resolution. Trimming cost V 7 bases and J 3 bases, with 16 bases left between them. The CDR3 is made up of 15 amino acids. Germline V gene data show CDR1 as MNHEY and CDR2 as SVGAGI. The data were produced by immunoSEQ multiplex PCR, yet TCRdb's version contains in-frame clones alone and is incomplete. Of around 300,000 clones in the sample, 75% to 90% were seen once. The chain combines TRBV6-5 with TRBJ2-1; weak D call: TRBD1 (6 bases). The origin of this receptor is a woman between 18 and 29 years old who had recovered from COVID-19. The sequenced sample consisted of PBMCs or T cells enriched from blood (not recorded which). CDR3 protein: CASKLGQEYYNEQFF. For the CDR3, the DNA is TGTGCCAGCAAACTGGGACAAGAATACTACAATGAGCAGTTCTTC.